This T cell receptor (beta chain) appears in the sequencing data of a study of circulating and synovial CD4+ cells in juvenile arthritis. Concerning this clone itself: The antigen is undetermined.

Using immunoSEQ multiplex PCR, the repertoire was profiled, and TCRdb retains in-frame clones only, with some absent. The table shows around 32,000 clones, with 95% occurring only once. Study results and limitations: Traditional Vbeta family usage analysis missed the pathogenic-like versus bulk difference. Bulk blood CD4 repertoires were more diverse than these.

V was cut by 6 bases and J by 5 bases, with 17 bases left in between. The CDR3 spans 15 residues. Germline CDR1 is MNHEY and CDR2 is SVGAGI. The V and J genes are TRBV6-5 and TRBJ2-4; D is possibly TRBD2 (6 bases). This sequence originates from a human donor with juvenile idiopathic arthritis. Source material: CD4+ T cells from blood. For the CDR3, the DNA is TGTGCCAGCAGAACAACCGGGACTGGGCAAAACATTCAGTACTTC. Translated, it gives CASRTTGTGQNIQYF.